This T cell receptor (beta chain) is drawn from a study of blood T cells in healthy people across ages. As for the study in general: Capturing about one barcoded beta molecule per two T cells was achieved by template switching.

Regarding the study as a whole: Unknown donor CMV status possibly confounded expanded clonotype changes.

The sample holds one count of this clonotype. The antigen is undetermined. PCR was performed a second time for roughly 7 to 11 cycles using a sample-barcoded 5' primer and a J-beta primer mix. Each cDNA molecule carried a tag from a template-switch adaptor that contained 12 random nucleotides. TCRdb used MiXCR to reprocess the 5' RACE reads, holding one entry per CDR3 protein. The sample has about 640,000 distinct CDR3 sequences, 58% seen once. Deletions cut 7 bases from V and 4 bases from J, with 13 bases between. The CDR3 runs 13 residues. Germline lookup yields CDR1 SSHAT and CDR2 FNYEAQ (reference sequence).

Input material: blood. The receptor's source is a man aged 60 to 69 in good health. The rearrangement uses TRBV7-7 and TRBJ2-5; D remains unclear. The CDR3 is CASIPLPGETQYF. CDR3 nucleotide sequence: TGTGCCAGCATCCCCCTCCCCGGAGAGACCCAGTACTTC.